Reported below is one T cell receptor beta chain. CDR3 length: 13 amino acids. V lost 3 bases and J 5 bases, leaving 10 bases between the germline ends. Germline values: CDR1 KGHSH, CDR2 LQKENI. TCRdb re-analysed the 5' RACE reads in MiXCR, keeping a single row per CDR3 protein. The sample lists about 26,000 distinct CDR3 sequences, about 3.5% occurring once. The data are from a study of neurological immune-mediated disorders. The J gene is TRBJ1-1, the V gene TRBV18; D ambiguous. This TCR was sampled from a woman aged 25 to 39 with multiple sclerosis. Sample: PBMCs. The chain's CDR3 is CASSPSGRTEAFF. In DNA, the CDR3 is TGTGCCAGCTCACCTTCTGGTAGGACTGAAGCTTTCTTT.